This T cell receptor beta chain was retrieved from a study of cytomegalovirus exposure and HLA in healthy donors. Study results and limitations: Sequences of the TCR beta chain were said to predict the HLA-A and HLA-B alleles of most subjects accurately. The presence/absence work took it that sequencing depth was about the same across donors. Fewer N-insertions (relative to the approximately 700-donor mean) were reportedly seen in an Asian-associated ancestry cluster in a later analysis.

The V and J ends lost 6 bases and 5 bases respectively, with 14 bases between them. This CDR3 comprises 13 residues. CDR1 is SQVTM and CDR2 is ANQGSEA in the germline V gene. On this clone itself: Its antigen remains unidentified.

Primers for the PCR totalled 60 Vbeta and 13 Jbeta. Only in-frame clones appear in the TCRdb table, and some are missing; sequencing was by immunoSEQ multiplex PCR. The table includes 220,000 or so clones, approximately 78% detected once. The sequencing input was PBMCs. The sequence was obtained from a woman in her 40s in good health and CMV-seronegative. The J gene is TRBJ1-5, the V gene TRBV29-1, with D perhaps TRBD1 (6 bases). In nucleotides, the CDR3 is TGCAGCGTCGAACAGGGTGAGGATCAGCCCCAGCATTTT. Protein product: CSVEQGEDQPQHF.